This TCR beta chain was recovered during a study of blood T cell repertoires in COVID-19. Study-level background: COVID-19 samples collected from the United States, Italy and Spain covered acute and convalescent phases. From T cells, B-cell-depleted T cells, or PBMCs came the material, which was cDNA or gDNA.

Authors' processing steps: Amplification of reference gene primers provided the estimated nucleated cell counts. Using immunoSEQ multiplex PCR, the repertoire was profiled, and TCRdb retains in-frame clones only, with some absent. From that table come the V and J calls and clone size; the DNA was used to work out D and trimming. The repertoire consists of about 310,000 clones, with more than 70% occurring once and the leading ten covering approximately 8.1%. After removal of 10 bases from V and 0 bases from J, the junction contained 29 bases not matched to a gene. This CDR3 spans 22 amino acids. Per the germline V gene, CDR1 is LNHDA and CDR2 is SQIVND (reference sequence).

The TCR was taken from a woman between 50 and 59 years old who had recovered from COVID-19. The sequenced sample consisted of peripheral blood. The chain joins TRBV19 to TRBJ2-3, with TRBD2 identical over 9 bases. CDR3 coding DNA: TGTGCCACCACCGTTACCCCACCACCTTTATATCGAACTAGCGGGAGCACAGATACGCAGTATTTT. Protein: CATTVTPPPLYRTSGSTDTQYF.